The 20 T cell receptor beta chains below all came from one sample that was sequenced in a study of T cell repertoires in cytomegalovirus infection. TCRdb re-called the reads with MiXCR, one entry per CDR3 protein. This sample has approximately 350,000 distinct CDR3 sequences, with roughly a third found just once. These TCRs' antigens remain unknown. This sample comprised cultured PBMCs, obtained from culture after CMV antigen stimulation. These TCRs come from a human donor in good health (CMV status not recorded). Some clones in this sample may be carry-over from other donors' samples.

The chain is built from TRBV7-8 and TRBJ2-7, with 8 bases aligning to TRBD1. The CDR3 runs 14 residues. Germline-derived CDR1 and CDR2 are SGHVS and FQNEAQ. V shed 3 bases and J 5 bases; nucleotides not matched to a gene: 6. The DNA of the CDR3 is TGTGCCAGCAGCTTTTCAGGACAGGGCCACGAGCAGTACTTC. This codes for CASSFSGQGHEQYF.

This chain joins TRBV12-3 or TRBV12-4 and TRBJ2-3, with D perhaps matching TRBD2 (6 bases). The V end was cut by 5 bases, the J end by 4 bases, with 16 bases between. The CDR3 loop spans 15 amino acids. CDR3 nucleotide sequence: TGTGCCAGCAGTGCCGGGACTCTTTCACCAGATACGCAGTATTTT. Its translation is CASSAGTLSPDTQYF.

This clonotype was counted a few times. The CDR3 DNA is TGTGCCAGCAGCGGAAGGGGCCCTGTTATGAACACTGAAGCTTTCTTT. Its protein is CASSGRGPVMNTEAFF. J is TRBJ1-1 and V is TRBV5-6, with a possible D match to TRBD1 (5 bases). This CDR3 contains 16 residues. Trimming stripped 4 bases from V and 0 bases from J, with 16 bases between. Germline V CDR1 and CDR2: SGHDT, YYEEEE.

The chain uses TRBV20-1 and TRBJ2-5; unclear D gene. V was pared by 3 bases and J by 7 bases, with 12 bases between. Germline V lookup: CDR1 DFQATT, CDR2 SNEGSKA (reference sequence). The CDR3 is made up of 12 amino acids. This CDR3 reads CSASSPDLTQYF. For the CDR3, the DNA is TGCAGTGCTAGCTCCCCCGACTTGACCCAGTACTTC.

V usage is TRBV7-6 and J usage is TRBJ1-3; no clear D gene. Germline loops: CDR1 SGHVS, CDR2 FNYEAQ. V lost 5 bases and J lost 1, with 12 bases in between. The CDR3 is 15 residues long. The chain's CDR3 is CASSQLGTSGNTIYF. As DNA, the CDR3 is TGTGCCAGCAGCCAGCTGGGAACATCTGGAAACACCATATATTTT. The variable domain in full, completed from reference TRBV7-6 and TRBJ1-3, reads GAGVSQSPRYKVTKRGQDVALRCDPISGHVSLYWYRQALGQGPEFLTYFNYEAQQDKSGLPNDRFSAERPEGSISTLTIQRTEQRDSAMYRCASSQLGTSGNTIYFGEGSWLTVV.

This clonotype has more than one count but fewer than ten. This chain uses TRBV6-1 with TRBJ1-5, with TRBD1 identical over 9 bases. CDR1 and CDR2 from the germline V gene are MNHNS and SASEGT. This CDR3 is built from 14 residues. J was trimmed by 5 bases and V by 5 bases; bases with no gene match: 4. The CDR3 region has the DNA TGTGCCAGCAGTCCGGGACAGGGACATCAGCCCCAGCATTTT. Translated, it gives CASSPGQGHQPQHF.

This clonotype was picked up a small number of times. This chain links TRBV20-1 with TRBJ1-1; the D gene is possibly TRBD1 (5 bases). Germline values: CDR1 DFQATT, CDR2 SNEGSKA (reference sequence). The CDR3 extends over 14 amino acids. Trimming removed 1 base at V and 4 bases at J, with 13 bases between. The CDR3 is CSARVGRVGTEAFF. CDR3 nucleotide sequence: TGCAGTGCTAGAGTGGGCAGGGTGGGCACTGAAGCTTTCTTT.

V and J are TRBV12-3 or TRBV12-4 and TRBJ1-1; D remains unclear. Trimming pared 3 bases from V and 4 bases from J, leaving 9 bases between. This CDR3 spans 13 amino acids. CDR3 DNA sequence: TGTGCCAGCAGTTTCCTCACGGGCACTGAAGCTTTCTTT. Translated: CASSFLTGTEAFF.

This clonotype was seen only a few times. J is TRBJ1-2 and V is TRBV7-9; 7 bases are a match to TRBD1. V lost 0 bases and J lost 2; bases outside the gene matches: 3. The CDR3 has 15 residues. The germline CDR1 and CDR2 sequences are SEHNR and FQNEAQ (reference sequence). In DNA form, the CDR3 reads TGTGCCAGCAGCTTAGCCGGGACAGTAAACTATGGCTACACCTTC. Encoded protein: CASSLAGTVNYGYTF. The entire variable domain, with the rest obtained from reference TRBV7-9 and TRBJ1-2, is as follows: DTGVSQNPRHKITKRGQNVTFRCDPISEHNRLYWYRQTLGQGPEFLTYFQNEAQLEKSRLLSDRFSAERPKGSFSTLEIQRTEQGDSAMYLCASSLAGTVNYGYTFGSGTRLTVV.

This clonotype was detected a few times. The V call is TRBV4-3, the J call TRBJ2-1; 9 nucleotides match TRBD2. Unmatched junction bases numbered 5, after V lost 3 bases and J lost 8 bases. The V gene's germline CDR1 is LGHNA and CDR2 YSLEER. CDR3 size: 14 residues. CDR3 amino acids: CASSHLAGEYEQFF. CDR3 bases: TGCGCCAGCAGCCACTTAGCGGGAGAGTATGAGCAGTTCTTC.

Regarding this clonotype: Sequence at one end of the junction differs from germline and may be a read error. This sequence joins TRBV15 and TRBJ1-6; no reliable D call. Germline V gene lookup returns CDR1 LNHNV and CDR2 YYDKDF (reference sequence). CDR3 length: 15 amino acids. The CDR3 sequence is CATSRPGSRDSLLHF. As DNA, the CDR3 is TGTGCCACCAGCAGGCCCGGAAGTCGGGATTCACTCCTCCACTTT. The full variable domain, completed using reference TRBV15 and TRBJ1-6, is DAMVIQNPRYQVTQFGKPVTLSCSQTLNHNVMYWYQQKSSQAPKLLFHYYDKDFNNEADTPDNFQSRRPNTSFCFLDIRSPGLGDTAMYLCATSRPGSRDSLLHFGNGTRLTVT.

This clonotype was picked up a small number of times. The V call is TRBV7-2, the J call TRBJ1-5, with a possible D match to TRBD1 (5 bases). The V end lost 7 bases, the J end lost 7 bases, and 23 bases lay between the germline ends. This CDR3 is 16 amino acids long. Germline V lookup: CDR1 SGHTA, CDR2 FQGNSA. CDR3 DNA sequence: TGTGCCAGCACCTCTGGGGGTCAGGGCGGATGGCAGCCCCAGCATTTT. It translates to CASTSGGQGGWQPQHF.

The rearrangement joins TRBV7-2 to TRBJ2-3; D gene ambiguous. Per germline, CDR1 SGHTA and CDR2 FQGNSA. V was cut by 4 bases and J by 6 bases, with 5 bases left in between. The CDR3 totals 11 residues. Here the CDR3 reads CASSSMDTQYF. In DNA form, the CDR3 reads TGTGCCAGCAGCTCGATGGATACGCAGTATTTT.

This rearrangement joins TRBV5-1 to TRBJ1-1, with 9 bases that match TRBD1. The CDR3 sequence is 14 residues long. The ends lost 3 bases at V and 4 bases at J; junction bases unmatched: 4. Germline assignment: CDR1 SGHRS and CDR2 YFSETQ. CDR3 residues: CASSYGQGSTEAFF. The DNA for the CDR3 is TGCGCCAGCAGCTATGGACAGGGGTCCACTGAAGCTTTCTTT.

There are many counts of this clonotype. The CDR3 region is CATGPSGQPQHF. The CDR3 DNA is TGTGCCACCGGACCCTCGGGTCAGCCCCAGCATTTT. The chain is built from TRBV27 and TRBJ1-5; D call uncertain. This CDR3 has 12 amino acids. CDR1 and CDR2 from the germline V gene are MNHEY and SMNVEV (reference sequence). Between the trimmed V and J ends, which lost 10 bases and 6 bases, there was a span of 13 bases.

The V and J genes are TRBV28 and TRBJ1-1; TRBD1 is a possible D gene (5 bases). This CDR3 has 14 residues. CDR1 and CDR2 (germline): MDHEN, SYDVKM. With 3 bases removed from V and 3 bases from J, the gap between germline ends came to 11 bases. As DNA, the CDR3 is TGTGCCAGCAGTTTGCCAGGGAGGGACACTGAAGCTTTCTTT. Its protein is CASSLPGRDTEAFF. The variable domain in full, completed from reference TRBV28 and TRBJ1-1, reads DVKVTQSSRYLVKRTGEKVFLECVQDMDHENMFWYRQDPGLGLRLIYFSYDVKMKEKGDIPEGYSVSREKKERFSLILESASTNQTSMYLCASSLPGRDTEAFFGQGTRLTVV.

This chain joins TRBV6-1 and TRBJ2-1, with TRBD2 as a possible D gene (5 bases). Trimming pared 4 bases from V and 7 bases from J, leaving 14 bases between. The germline V gene encodes CDR1 MNHNS and CDR2 SASEGT. The CDR3 loop spans 14 amino acids. This CDR3 is CASSGKRLENEQFF. In DNA form, the CDR3 reads TGTGCCAGCAGTGGAAAGCGGCTTGAGAATGAGCAGTTCTTC.

V usage is TRBV4-1 and J usage is TRBJ2-7; 10 nucleotides agree with TRBD2. The V segment lost 0 bases and the J segment 7 bases; nucleotides outside the gene matches: 9. This CDR3 is 16 amino acids long. From germline, CDR1 is MGHRA and CDR2 YSYEKL. Here the CDR3 reads CASSQEDLAGEEEQYF. CDR3 in DNA: TGCGCCAGCAGCCAAGAAGATCTAGCGGGAGAGGAAGAGCAGTACTTC.

There are a few counts of this clonotype. A read error may produce the germline difference seen at one junction end. This chain joins TRBV12-3 or TRBV12-4 and TRBJ1-2; 7 nucleotides align to TRBD1. CDR3 length equals 14 residues. The CDR3 reads CASRLGQAFYGYTF. CDR3 in DNA: TGTGCCAGCAGATTAGGACAGGCCTTTTATGGCTACACCTTC.

This clonotype appeared many times. This chain uses TRBV12-3 or TRBV12-4 with TRBJ2-1, with TRBD2 identical over 13 bases. The ends lost 1 base at V and 9 bases at J; junction bases unmatched: 3. The CDR3 covers 15 residues. CDR3 DNA sequence: TGTGCCAGCAGTTTAGTAGGACTAGCGGGAGTTGAGCAGTTCTTC. This codes for CASSLVGLAGVEQFF.